Described below is a single T cell receptor beta chain sequence and its context. In its sample, this clonotype was seen a few times. Its antigen specificity is not known. Qualities for individual bases were not recorded, and no much larger clone is one base off. Trimming at the junction amounts to 2 bases on V and 6 bases on J, and the germline ends lie 11 bases apart. The germline V gene (reference sequence) gives CDR1 as DFQATT and CDR2 as SNEGSKA. Measured from the cysteine to the phenylalanine, the CDR3 is 13 residues long. The DNA shown is the 39-base CDR3, in frame from base 1. The data originate from a study of molecular identifiers for immune sequencing clone quantification (dated by TCRdb to the late 2010s). Regarding the research as a whole: For a replicate experiment, the RNA from either approximately 20,000 or 100,000 naive CD8 T cells was divided into five aliquots, and four of those aliquots went on to sequencing. CD8 T cells were used in a methods study to benchmark molecular-identifier clustering-based TCR repertoire sequencing (MIDCIRS) and TCR RNA copy counting. Study-wide findings and limitations: The naive libraries included spiked-in Jurkat TCR RNA (over nine copies' worth), and this RNA is not part of the donor repertoire. Highly expanded clone sizes could be underestimated if identical TCR molecules share a barcode. Modeling gave around 3.3 recovered TCR RNA copies per cell versus roughly 10 by digital PCR, implying around 33% capture efficiency. Even against a background of some 1 million naive CD8 T cells, spiked-in Jurkat TCR RNA amounting to a single cell's worth was reported to be detectable. When barcode sub-clustering was not used, chimeric consensus sequences inflated TCR diversity, with chimeras reaching as high as 47%. In CMV-specific effector cells, over 98% of molecules were held by clones above 20 RNA copies, whereas under 1% of molecules were held by such clones in naive cells.

Libraries were built with PCR. TCRdb lists the instrument as Illumina HiSeq 4000. Bulk TCR libraries were generated as previously described, with the TCR primers listed in Table S5 used. Purification of total RNA was performed with the Qiagen AllPrep DNA/RNA kit. Before analysis, reads from multiple sequencing runs of one library were combined. As for how the authors treated the data: Only reads with exact TCR constant sequence were kept, trimmed to 150 nt, and grouped by their 12-nt molecular barcodes. Reads in each barcode group were sub-clustered using a 15% Levenshtein threshold, and a quality-weighted consensus sequence was built for each RNA molecule. Non-functional sequences were discarded, and so were lower-count sequences lying one edit away from another sequence. Based on a fit of two negative binomial distributions, barcode sub-clusters having less than 20% of the maximum read count were discarded. The public reads were quality trimmed at Q25 with fastp and then assembled into clones with MiXCR by TCRdb, keeping productive beta chains. Every CDR3 protein is listed once, alongside the most common genes and DNA of its rows. These V and J calls originate from TCRdb's pipeline instead of the authors' own analysis. Across this sample there are under 650,000 distinct CDR3 sequences, with just under 20% seen only once. The top ten clones comprise 0.85% to 0.9% of the sample.

Libraries of naive CD8 T cells were built from anywhere between about 17,000 and 1,000,000 sorted cells, with 10%, 30% or 50% of the purified RNA used. Naive CD8 T cells were FACS-sorted as CD8+CD4-CCR7+CD45RA+ on a BD FACSAria II into RLT Plus buffer. To test detection sensitivity, Jurkat RNA equal to around 11 TCR copies was added to samples of roughly 17,000-1,100,000 naive CD8 T cells. CD8 T cells were enriched with RosetteSep CD8+ T Cell Enrichment Cocktail and Ficoll-Paque, followed by ACK red cell lysis. Sequencing input: naive CD8+ T cells from blood, with Jurkat cell RNA spiked in. The sample's cell subset or site label, decoded: FACS-sorted CD8+CD4-CCR7+CD45RA+ naive T cells. Recombination connected TRBV20-1 to TRBJ1-5; the D segment could be TRBD1, given 6 matching bases. The receptor's source is a human donor in good health. Some libraries in this study had Jurkat cell RNA spiked in. CDR3 sequence: CSARQGPGQPQHF. Here is the DNA: TGCAGTGCTAGACAGGGGCCTGGTCAGCCCCAGCATTTT.